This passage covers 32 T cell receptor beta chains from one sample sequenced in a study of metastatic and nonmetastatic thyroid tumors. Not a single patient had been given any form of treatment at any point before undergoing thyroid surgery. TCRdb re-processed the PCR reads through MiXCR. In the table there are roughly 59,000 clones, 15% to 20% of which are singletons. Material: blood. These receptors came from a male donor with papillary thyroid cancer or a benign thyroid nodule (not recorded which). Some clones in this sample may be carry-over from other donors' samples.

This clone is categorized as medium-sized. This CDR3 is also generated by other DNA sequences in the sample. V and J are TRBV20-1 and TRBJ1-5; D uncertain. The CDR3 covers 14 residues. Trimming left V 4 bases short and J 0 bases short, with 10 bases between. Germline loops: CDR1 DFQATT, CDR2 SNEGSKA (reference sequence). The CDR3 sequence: CSANPRNSNQPQHF. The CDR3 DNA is TGCAGTGCTAATCCGAGGAATAGCAATCAGCCCCAGCATTTT.

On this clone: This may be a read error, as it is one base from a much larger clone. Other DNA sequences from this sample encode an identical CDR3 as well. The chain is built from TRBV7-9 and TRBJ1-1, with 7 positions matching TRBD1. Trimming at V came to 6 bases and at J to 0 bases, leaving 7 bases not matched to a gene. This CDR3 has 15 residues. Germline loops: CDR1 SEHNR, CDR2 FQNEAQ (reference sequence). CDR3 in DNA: TGTGCCAGCAGACCAAAGACAGGGATGAACACTGAAGCTTTCTTT. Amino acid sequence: CASRPKTGMNTEAFF.

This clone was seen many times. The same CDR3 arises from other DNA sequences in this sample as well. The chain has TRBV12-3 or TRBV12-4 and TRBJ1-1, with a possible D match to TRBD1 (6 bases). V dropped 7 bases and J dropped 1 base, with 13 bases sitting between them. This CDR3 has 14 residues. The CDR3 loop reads CASMGGGENTEAFF. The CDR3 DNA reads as TGTGCCAGCATGGGGGGGGGCGAGAACACTGAAGCTTTCTTT.

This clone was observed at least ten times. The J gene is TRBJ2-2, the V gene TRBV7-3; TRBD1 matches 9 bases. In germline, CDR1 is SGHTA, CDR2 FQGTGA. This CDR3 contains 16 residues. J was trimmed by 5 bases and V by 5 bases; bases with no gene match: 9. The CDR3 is CASSLDRGRETGELFF. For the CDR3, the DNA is TGTGCCAGCAGCCTGGACAGGGGCAGGGAAACCGGGGAGCTGTTTTTT. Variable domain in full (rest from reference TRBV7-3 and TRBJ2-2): GAGVSQTPSNKVTEKGKYVELRCDPISGHTALYWYRQSLGQGPEFLIYFQGTGAADDSGLPNDRFFAVRPEGSVSTLKIQRTERGDSAVYLCASSLDRGRETGELFFGEGSRLTVL.

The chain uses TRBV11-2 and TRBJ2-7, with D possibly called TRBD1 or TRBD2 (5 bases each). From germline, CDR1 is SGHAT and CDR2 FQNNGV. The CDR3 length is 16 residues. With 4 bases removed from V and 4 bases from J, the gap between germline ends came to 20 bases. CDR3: CASSSPVRVSGYEQYF. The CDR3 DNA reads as TGTGCCAGCAGCTCCCCGGTCAGGGTGTCGGGGTACGAGCAGTACTTC.

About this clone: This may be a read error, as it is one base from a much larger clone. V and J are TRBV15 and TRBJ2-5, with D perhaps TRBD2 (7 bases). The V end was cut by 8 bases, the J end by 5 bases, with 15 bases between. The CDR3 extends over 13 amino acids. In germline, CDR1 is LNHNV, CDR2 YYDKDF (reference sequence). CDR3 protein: CATSGGTGETQYF. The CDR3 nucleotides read TGTGCCACCTCGGGGGGCACAGGGGAGACCCAGTACTTC.

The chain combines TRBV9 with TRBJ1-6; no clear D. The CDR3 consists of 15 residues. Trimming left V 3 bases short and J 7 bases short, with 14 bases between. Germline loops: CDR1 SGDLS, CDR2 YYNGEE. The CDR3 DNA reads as TGTGCCAGCAGCGGAGGTGCGGGTAGGAATTCACCCCTCCACTTT. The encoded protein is CASSGGAGRNSPLHF.

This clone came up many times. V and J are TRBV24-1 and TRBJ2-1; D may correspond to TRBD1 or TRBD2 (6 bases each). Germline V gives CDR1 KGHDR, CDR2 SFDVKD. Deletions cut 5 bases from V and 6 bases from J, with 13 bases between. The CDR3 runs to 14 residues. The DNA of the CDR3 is TGTGCCACCAGTGTGGAGGGGGGTTCCAATGAGCAGTTCTTC. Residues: CATSVEGGSNEQFF.

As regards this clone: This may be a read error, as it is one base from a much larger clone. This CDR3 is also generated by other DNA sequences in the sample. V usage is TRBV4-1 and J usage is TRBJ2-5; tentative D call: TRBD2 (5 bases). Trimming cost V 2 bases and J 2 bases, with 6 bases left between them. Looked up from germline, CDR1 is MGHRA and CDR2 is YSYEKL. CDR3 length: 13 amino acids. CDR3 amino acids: CASSQWRQETQYF. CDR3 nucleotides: TGCGCCAGCAGCCAATGGAGGCAAGAGACCCAGTACTTC.

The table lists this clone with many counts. The CDR3 loop reads CASSVGLAGDNEQFF. CDR3 sequence (DNA): TGTGCCAGCAGTGTAGGACTAGCGGGTGACAATGAGCAGTTCTTC. J is TRBJ2-1 and V is TRBV12-3 or TRBV12-4; 11 bases line up with TRBD2. CDR3 size: 15 residues. V shed 5 bases and J 5 bases; nucleotides not matched to a gene: 5.

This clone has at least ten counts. CDR3 amino acids: CASQASGRNEQFF. Here the CDR3 DNA reads TGTGCCAGCCAAGCTAGCGGGAGGAATGAGCAGTTCTTC. The chain employs TRBV6-1 and TRBJ2-1; the match to TRBD2 covers 11 bases. This CDR3 is built from 13 residues. V dropped 8 bases and J dropped 7; count of bases not matched to a gene: 4. CDR1 is MNHNS and CDR2 is SASEGT in the germline V gene.

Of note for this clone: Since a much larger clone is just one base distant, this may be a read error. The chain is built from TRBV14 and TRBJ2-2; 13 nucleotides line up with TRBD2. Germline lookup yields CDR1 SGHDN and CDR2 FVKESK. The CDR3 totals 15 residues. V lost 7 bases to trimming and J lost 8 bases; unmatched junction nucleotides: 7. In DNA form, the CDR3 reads TGTGCCAGCATCCACCCGGGACTAGCGGGAGGGGAGCTGTTTTTT. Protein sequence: CASIHPGLAGGELFF.

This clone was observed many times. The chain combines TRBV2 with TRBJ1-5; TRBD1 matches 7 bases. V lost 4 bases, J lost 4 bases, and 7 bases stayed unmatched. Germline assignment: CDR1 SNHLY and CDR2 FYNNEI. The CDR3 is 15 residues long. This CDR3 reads CASSGDSALNQPQHF. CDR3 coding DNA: TGTGCCAGCAGTGGGGACAGTGCCCTTAATCAGCCCCAGCATTTT.

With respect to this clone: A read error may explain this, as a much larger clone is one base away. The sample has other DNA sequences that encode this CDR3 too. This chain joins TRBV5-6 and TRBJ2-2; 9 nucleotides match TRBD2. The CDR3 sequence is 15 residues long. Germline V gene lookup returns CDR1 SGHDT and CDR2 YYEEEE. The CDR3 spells CASSSQGGRAGELFF. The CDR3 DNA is TGTGCCAGCAGCTCCCAGGGCGGGAGGGCCGGTGAGCTGTTTTTT.

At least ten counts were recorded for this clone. The CDR3: CASGVETVGSSPLHF. CDR3 nucleotide sequence: TGTGCCAGCGGTGTGGAGACGGTCGGGAGTTCACCCCTCCACTTT. V usage is TRBV6-1 and J usage is TRBJ1-6; the D is unclear. Germline V gives CDR1 MNHNS, CDR2 SASEGT. V was clipped by 8 bases and J by 9 bases, with 20 bases between them. The CDR3 runs 15 residues.

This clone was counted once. The CDR3 protein is CASSIRQGAMNTEAFF. The CDR3 coding sequence is TGTGCCAGTAGTATTAGACAGGGGGCGATGAACACTGAAGCTTTCTTT. V and J are TRBV19 and TRBJ1-1; 10 nucleotides align to TRBD1. V shed 3 bases and J 0 bases; nucleotides not matched to a gene: 4. CDR3 length: 16 amino acids. CDR1 and CDR2 from the germline V gene are LNHDA and SQIVND (reference sequence).

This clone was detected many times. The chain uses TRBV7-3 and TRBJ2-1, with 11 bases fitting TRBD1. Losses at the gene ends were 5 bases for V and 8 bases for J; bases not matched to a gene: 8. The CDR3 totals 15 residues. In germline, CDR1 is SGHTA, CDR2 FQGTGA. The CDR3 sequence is CASSATGTGGDEQFF. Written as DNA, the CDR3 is TGTGCCAGCAGCGCCACCGGGACAGGGGGAGATGAGCAGTTCTTC.

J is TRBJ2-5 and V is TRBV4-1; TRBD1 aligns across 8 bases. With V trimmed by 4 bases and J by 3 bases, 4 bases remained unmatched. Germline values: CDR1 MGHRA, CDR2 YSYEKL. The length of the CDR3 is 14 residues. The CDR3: CASSLTGQEETQYF. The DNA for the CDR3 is TGCGCCAGCAGCCTCACGGGACAGGAAGAGACCCAGTACTTC.

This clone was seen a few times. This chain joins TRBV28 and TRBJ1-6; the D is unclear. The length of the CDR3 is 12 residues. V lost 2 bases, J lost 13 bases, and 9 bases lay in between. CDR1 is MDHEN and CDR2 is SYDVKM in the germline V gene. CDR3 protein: CASSLRVPPLHF. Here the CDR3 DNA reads TGTGCCAGCAGTTTACGGGTCCCCCCCCTCCACTTT. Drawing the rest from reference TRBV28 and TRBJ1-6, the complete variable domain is DVKVTQSSRYLVKRTGEKVFLECVQDMDHENMFWYRQDPGLGLRLIYFSYDVKMKEKGDIPEGYSVSREKKERFSLILESASTNQTSMYLCASSLRVPPLHFGNGTRLTVT.

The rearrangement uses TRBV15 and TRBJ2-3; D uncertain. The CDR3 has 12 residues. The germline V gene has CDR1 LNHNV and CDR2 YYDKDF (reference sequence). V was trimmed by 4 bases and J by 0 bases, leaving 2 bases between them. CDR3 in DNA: TGTGCCACCAGCATTAGCACAGATACGCAGTATTTT. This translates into CATSISTDTQYF.

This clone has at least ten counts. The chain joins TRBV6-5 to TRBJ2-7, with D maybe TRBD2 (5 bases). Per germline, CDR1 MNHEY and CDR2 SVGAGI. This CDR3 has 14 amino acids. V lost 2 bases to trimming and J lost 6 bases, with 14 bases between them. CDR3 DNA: TGTGCCAGCAGTTACGTCGGGAAGTGGGGCGAGCAGTACTTC. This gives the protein CASSYVGKWGEQYF.

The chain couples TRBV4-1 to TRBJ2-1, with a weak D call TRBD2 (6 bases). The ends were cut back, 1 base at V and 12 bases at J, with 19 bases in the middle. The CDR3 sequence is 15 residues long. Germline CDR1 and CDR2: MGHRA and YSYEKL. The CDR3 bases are TGCGCCAGCAGCCAAGCGACGGGGGTGCCCTTATGGCAGTTCTTC. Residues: CASSQATGVPLWQFF.

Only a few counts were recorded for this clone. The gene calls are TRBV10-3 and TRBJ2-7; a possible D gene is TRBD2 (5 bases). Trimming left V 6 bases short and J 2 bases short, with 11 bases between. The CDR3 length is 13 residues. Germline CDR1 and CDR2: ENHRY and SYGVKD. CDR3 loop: CAIRLGLPYEQYF. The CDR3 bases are TGTGCCATCAGACTAGGGCTACCCTACGAGCAGTACTTC.

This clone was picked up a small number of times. In DNA form, the CDR3 reads TGTGCCAGCAGTTTAGGCGGGCCTCGGGGTCAGCAGTACTTC. Translated, it gives CASSLGGPRGQQYF. The rearrangement joins TRBV28 to TRBJ2-7; D might be TRBD2 (5 bases). The CDR3 has 14 residues. Trimming cost V 2 bases and J 8 bases, with 16 bases left between them. Germline loops: CDR1 MDHEN, CDR2 SYDVKM.

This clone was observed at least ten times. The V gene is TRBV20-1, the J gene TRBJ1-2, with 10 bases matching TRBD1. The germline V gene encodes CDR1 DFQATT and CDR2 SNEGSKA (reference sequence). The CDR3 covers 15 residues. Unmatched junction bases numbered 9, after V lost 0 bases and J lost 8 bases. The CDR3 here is CSARETGGAINGYTF. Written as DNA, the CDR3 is TGCAGTGCTAGAGAGACAGGGGGCGCAATTAACGGCTACACCTTC.

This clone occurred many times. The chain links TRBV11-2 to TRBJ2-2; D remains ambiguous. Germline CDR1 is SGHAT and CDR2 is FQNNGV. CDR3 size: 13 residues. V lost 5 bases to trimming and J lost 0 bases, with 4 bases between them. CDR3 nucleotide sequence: TGTGCCAGCAGCGGGACGAACACCGGGGAGCTGTTTTTT. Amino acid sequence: CASSGTNTGELFF.

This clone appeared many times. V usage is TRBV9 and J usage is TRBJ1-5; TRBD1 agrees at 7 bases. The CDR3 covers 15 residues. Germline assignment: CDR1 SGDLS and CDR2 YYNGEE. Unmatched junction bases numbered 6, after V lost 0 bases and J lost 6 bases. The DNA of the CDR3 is TGTGCCAGCAGCGTAGGAGGGGGCGCGGGTCAGCCCCAGCATTTT. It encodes CASSVGGGAGQPQHF.

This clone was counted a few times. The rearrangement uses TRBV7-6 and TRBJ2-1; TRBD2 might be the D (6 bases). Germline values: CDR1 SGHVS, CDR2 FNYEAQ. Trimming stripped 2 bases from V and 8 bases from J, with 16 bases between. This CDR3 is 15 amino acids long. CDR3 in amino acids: CASSLINLADDEQFF. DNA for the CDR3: TGTGCCAGCAGCTTAATTAATTTAGCGGACGATGAGCAGTTCTTC.

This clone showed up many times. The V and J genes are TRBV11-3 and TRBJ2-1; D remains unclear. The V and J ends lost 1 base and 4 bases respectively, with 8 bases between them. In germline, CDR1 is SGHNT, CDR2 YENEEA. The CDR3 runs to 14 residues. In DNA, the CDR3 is TGTGCCAGCAGCTTAGGTACAGATTACAATGAGCAGTTCTTC. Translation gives CASSLGTDYNEQFF.

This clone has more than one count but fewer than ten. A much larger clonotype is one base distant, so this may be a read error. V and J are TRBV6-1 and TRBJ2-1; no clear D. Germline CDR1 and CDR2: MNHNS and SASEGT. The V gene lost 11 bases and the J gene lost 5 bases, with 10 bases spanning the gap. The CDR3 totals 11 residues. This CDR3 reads CAVHGNNEQFF. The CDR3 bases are TGTGCCGTACATGGAAACAATGAGCAGTTCTTC.

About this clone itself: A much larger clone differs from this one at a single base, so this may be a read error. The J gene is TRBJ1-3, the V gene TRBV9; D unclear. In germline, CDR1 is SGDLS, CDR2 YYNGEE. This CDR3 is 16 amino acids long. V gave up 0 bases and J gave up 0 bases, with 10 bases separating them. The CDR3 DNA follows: TGTGCCAGCAGCGTAGTCCCGCAGAGCTCTGGAAACACCATATATTTT. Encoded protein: CASSVVPQSSGNTIYF.

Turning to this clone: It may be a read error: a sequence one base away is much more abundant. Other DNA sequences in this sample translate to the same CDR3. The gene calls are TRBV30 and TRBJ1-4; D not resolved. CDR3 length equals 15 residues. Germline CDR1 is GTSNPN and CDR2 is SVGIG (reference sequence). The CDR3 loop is CAWSVTGNFGEKLFF. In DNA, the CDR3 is TGCGCCTGGAGTGTCACTGGGAACTTTGGAGAAAAACTGTTTTTT.